These 14 T cell receptor beta chains were all obtained from the same sample, sequenced in a study of blood T cell repertoires in COVID-19. TCRdb's copy holds only in-frame clones and misses some; the assay was immunoSEQ multiplex PCR. This table has about 200,000 clones, around 84% appearing once. The sequenced material came from peripheral blood. These receptors were obtained from a human donor in a cohort sampled during active COVID-19.

The CDR3 sequence is CASSPRTVPYNEQFF. CDR3 nucleotides: TGTGCCAGCTCACCCCGGACAGTCCCCTACAATGAGCAGTTCTTC. The chain employs TRBV18 and TRBJ2-1; D might be TRBD1 (6 bases). Trimming shortened V by 3 bases and J by 2 bases, and 11 bases separated the two germline ends. The CDR3 runs 15 residues. Germline loops: CDR1 KGHSH, CDR2 LQKENI. Using reference TRBV18 and TRBJ2-1 for the parts outside the CDR3, the full variable domain is NAGVMQNPRHLVRRRGQEARLRCSPMKGHSHVYWYRQLPEEGLKFMVYLQKENIIDESGMPKERFSAEFPKEGPSILRIQQVVRGDSAAYFCASSPRTVPYNEQFFGPGTRLTVL.

A few counts support this clone. The J gene is TRBJ2-3, the V gene TRBV27; 7 bases align to TRBD1. Germline V lookup: CDR1 MNHEY, CDR2 SMNVEV (reference sequence). J lost 4 bases, V lost 6 bases, and 7 bases had no gene match. The CDR3 spans 14 residues. In DNA form, the CDR3 reads TGTGCCAGCAGCGACAGGGATGTCGCAGATACGCAGTATTTT. It codes for CASSDRDVADTQYF.

The rearrangement links TRBV6-1 to TRBJ1-2; D is undetermined. The CDR3 spans 14 residues. The germline V gene has CDR1 MNHNS and CDR2 SASEGT. Trimming removed 2 bases from V and 2 bases from J, with 9 bases in between. The CDR3 DNA is TGTGCCAGCAGTGAACGTGGCACAAACTATGGCTACACCTTC. Translation: CASSERGTNYGYTF.

This clone was observed a handful of times. The V gene is TRBV28, the J gene TRBJ2-1; 15 nucleotides line up with TRBD2. V was pared by 4 bases and J by 6 bases, with 7 bases of the junction left unmatched. The CDR3 is made up of 17 amino acids. Germline V gives CDR1 MDHEN, CDR2 SYDVKM. The CDR3 is CASSSPGLAGGSNEQFF. The CDR3 DNA sequence: TGTGCCAGCAGTTCCCCCGGACTAGCGGGGGGGTCCAATGAGCAGTTCTTC.

This clone was counted a single time. The chain is built from TRBV3-1 (or the pseudogene TRBV3-2) and TRBJ2-5; possibly TRBD1 for D (7 bases). The CDR3 contains 13 residues. Germline assignment: CDR1 LGHDT and CDR2 YNNKEL (reference sequence). Trimming shortened V by 6 bases and J by 5 bases, and 13 bases separated the two germline ends. The CDR3, as DNA: TGTGCCAGCAGGGTCAGGGGGGATGAGACCCAGTACTTC. Translation: CASRVRGDETQYF.

V gene TRBV7-2 combines with J gene TRBJ2-5; the match to TRBD1 covers 9 bases. The J segment lost 2 bases and the V segment lost 4 bases, leaving 5 bases of the junction unmatched. The CDR3 sequence is 15 residues long. Germline assignment: CDR1 SGHTA and CDR2 FQGNSA. The CDR3 loop is CASSSGQGYQETQYF. CDR3 in DNA: TGTGCCAGCAGCTCCGGACAGGGGTATCAAGAGACCCAGTACTTC.

This clone was found once. V and J are TRBV28 and TRBJ1-5; 7 nucleotides align to TRBD1. The J segment lost 7 bases and the V segment lost 6 bases, leaving 6 bases of the junction unmatched. The CDR3 has 13 residues. Germline lookup yields CDR1 MDHEN and CDR2 SYDVKM. The CDR3 DNA is TGTGCCAGCAGCCTACAGGGGAGCCAGCCCCAGCATTTT. Translation gives CASSLQGSQPQHF.

DNA of the CDR3: TGTTGCGCAGCGGGGGTCAGAGAGACCCAGTACTTC. This encodes CCAAGVRETQYF. This chain connects TRBV28 to TRBJ2-5, with TRBD2 matching 8 bases. This CDR3 region has 12 residues. Germline V gives CDR1 MDHEN, CDR2 SYDVKM.

V gene TRBV28 combines with J gene TRBJ2-7; 9 bases fit TRBD2. Per the germline V gene, CDR1 is MDHEN and CDR2 is SYDVKM. This CDR3 has 15 residues. Trimming removed 5 bases from V and 2 bases from J; junction bases left unmatched: 7. CDR3 region: CASSPRLAVTYEQYF. The CDR3 DNA follows: TGTGCCAGCAGTCCACGACTAGCGGTAACCTACGAGCAGTACTTC.

This clone came up once. V is TRBV27 and J is TRBJ1-1, with D unclear. Germline V gene lookup returns CDR1 MNHEY and CDR2 SMNVEV (reference sequence). Trimming cost V 1 base and J 10 bases, with 13 bases left between them. CDR3 length: 13 amino acids. CDR3 DNA: TGTGCCAGCAGTTTATGGCAGGCCGGTAGAGCTTTCTTT. Translated: CASSLWQAGRAFF.

This clone has ten or more counts. V gene TRBV6-2 or TRBV6-3 combines with J gene TRBJ2-5; TRBD2 agrees at 12 bases. The CDR3 extends over 17 amino acids. Germline loops: CDR1 MNHEY, CDR2 SVGEGT. Losses at the gene ends were 2 bases for V and 4 bases for J; bases not matched to a gene: 8. CDR3 amino acids: CASSYGLAGGAGETQYF. The CDR3, as DNA: TGTGCCAGCAGTTACGGCCTAGCGGGGGGGGCAGGAGAGACCCAGTACTTC.

V usage is TRBV7-2 and J usage is TRBJ2-7; a weak D match, TRBD2 (6 bases). Germline CDR1 reads SGHTA; CDR2 reads FQGNSA. V was pared by 3 bases and J by 1 base, with 13 bases between. This CDR3 is built from 15 residues. The chain's CDR3 is CASSLAGTLSYEQYF. DNA for the CDR3: TGTGCCAGCAGCTTGGCGGGGACTCTATCCTACGAGCAGTACTTC. The whole variable domain, remainder taken from reference TRBV7-2 and TRBJ2-7, is GAGVSQSPSNKVTEKGKDVELRCDPISGHTALYWYRQSLGQGLEFLIYFQGNSAPDKSGLPSDRFSAERTGGSVSTLTIQRTQQEDSAVYLCASSLAGTLSYEQYFGPGTRLTVT.

Concerning this clone itself: Given a much more abundant clone one base away, this may be a read error. At the DNA level, this CDR3 is encoded by other sequences in the same sample as well. The V and J genes are TRBV25-1 and TRBJ1-2; D may be TRBD1 (6 bases). Germline assignment: CDR1 MGHDK and CDR2 SYGVNS. V was pared by 3 bases and J by 7 bases, with 9 bases between. CDR3 length equals 12 residues. The CDR3 region is CASSEGGGGYTF. The CDR3 nucleotides are TGTGCCAGCAGTGAGGGAGGGGGTGGCTACACCTTC.

The chain has TRBV10-3 and TRBJ2-2, with TRBD2 identical over 14 bases. Per germline, CDR1 ENHRY and CDR2 SYGVKD. This CDR3 has 16 residues. V lost 6 bases and J lost 5; bases outside the gene matches: 5. This chain's CDR3 is CAIRTGTSGSTGELFF. CDR3 nucleotides: TGTGCCATCAGGACCGGGACTAGCGGGAGTACCGGGGAGCTGTTTTTT.